The clone carrying this TCR beta chain was found many times. The antigen is unknown. CDR3 length: 16 residues. With 4 bases clipped from V and 2 bases from J, the junction kept 3 bases outside the gene matches. CDR1 is MNHEY and CDR2 is SMNVEV in the germline V gene (reference sequence). Using RNA transcripts as the source, TCR beta CDR3 regions were amplified. The study used the HTBI primer set for a first-round RT-PCR of the TCR CDR3. TCRdb re-called the multiplex PCR reads through MiXCR, storing one row per CDR3 protein. The sample consists of 700,000 or so distinct CDR3 sequences, roughly 14% of them appearing once. The data belong to a study of T cells in Graves' hyperthyroidism and ophthalmopathy. For the study at large: The authors collected peripheral blood at initial diagnosis, before any treatment.

General study points: Model-based prediction identified ophthalmopathy a median about 6.8 months prior to its onset.

The clonotype comes from a woman aged 45-65 years with Graves' ophthalmopathy. Material for sequencing was blood. This chain joins TRBV27 and TRBJ2-3, with 13 bases matching TRBD2. The CDR3 DNA reads TGTGCCAGCAGTTATACTAGCGGGAGGGCCACAGATACGCAGTATTTT. Amino acid sequence: CASSYTSGRATDTQYF.